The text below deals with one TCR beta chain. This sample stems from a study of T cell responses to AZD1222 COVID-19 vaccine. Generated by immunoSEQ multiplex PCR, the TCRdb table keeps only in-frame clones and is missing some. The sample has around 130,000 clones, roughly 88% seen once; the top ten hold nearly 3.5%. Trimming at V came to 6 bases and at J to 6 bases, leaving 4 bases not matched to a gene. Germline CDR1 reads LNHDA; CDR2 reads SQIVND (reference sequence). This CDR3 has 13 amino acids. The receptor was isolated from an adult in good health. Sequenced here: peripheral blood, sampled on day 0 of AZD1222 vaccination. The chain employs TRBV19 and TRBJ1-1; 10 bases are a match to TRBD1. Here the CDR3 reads CASRGQGIPEAFF. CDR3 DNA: TGTGCCAGTAGGGGACAGGGGATCCCTGAAGCTTTCTTT.